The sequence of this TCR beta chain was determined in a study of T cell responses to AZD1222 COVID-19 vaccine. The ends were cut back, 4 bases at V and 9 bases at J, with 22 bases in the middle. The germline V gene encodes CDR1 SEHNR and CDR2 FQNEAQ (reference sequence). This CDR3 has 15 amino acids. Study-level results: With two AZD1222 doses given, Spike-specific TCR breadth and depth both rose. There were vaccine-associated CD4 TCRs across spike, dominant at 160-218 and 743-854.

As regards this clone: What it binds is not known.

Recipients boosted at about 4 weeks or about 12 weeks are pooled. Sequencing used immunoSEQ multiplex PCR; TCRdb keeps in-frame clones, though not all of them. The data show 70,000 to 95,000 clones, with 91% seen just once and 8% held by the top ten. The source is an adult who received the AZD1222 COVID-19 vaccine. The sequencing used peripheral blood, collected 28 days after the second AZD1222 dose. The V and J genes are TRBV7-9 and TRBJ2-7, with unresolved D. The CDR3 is CASSSSMTSYQGQYF. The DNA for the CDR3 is TGTGCCAGCAGCTCCAGCATGACAAGCTATCAAGGGCAGTACTTC. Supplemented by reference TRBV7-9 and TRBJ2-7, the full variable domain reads DTGVSQNPRHKITKRGQNVTFRCDPISEHNRLYWYRQTLGQGPEFLTYFQNEAQLEKSRLLSDRFSAERPKGSFSTLEIQRTEQGDSAMYLCASSSSMTSYQGQYFGPGTRLTVT.